The 15 T cell receptor beta chains reported below all come from one sample, sequenced in a study of early T cells in non-severe SARS-CoV-2 infection. TCRdb independently ran MiXCR on the 5' RACE reads; one entry per CDR3 protein. This sample has tens of thousands of distinct CDR3 sequences, with roughly 15% found just once. Material: whole blood, obtained at baseline. The receptors stem from an adult who was a healthcare worker with PCR-confirmed SARS-CoV-2 infection or an uninfected control (not recorded which).

This clonotype turned up a few times. The gene calls are TRBV7-9 and TRBJ2-3; D gene ambiguous. CDR1 is SEHNR, CDR2 FQNEAQ, per germline (reference sequence). The CDR3 consists of 12 residues. Trimming took off 8 bases at V and 4 bases at J, with 10 bases between the two ends. DNA for the CDR3: TGTGCCAGCCACGCAATGCCAGATACGCAGTATTTT. It specifies CASHAMPDTQYF. Full variable domain (outside the CDR3, taken from reference TRBV7-9 and TRBJ2-3): DTGVSQNPRHKITKRGQNVTFRCDPISEHNRLYWYRQTLGQGPEFLTYFQNEAQLEKSRLLSDRFSAERPKGSFSTLEIQRTEQGDSAMYLCASHAMPDTQYFGPGTRLTVL.

In this sample, this clonotype turned up a few times. The chain carries TRBV4-1 and TRBJ2-7; 9 nucleotides line up with TRBD2. J was trimmed by 2 bases and V by 1 base; bases with no gene match: 6. Germline-derived CDR1 and CDR2 are MGHRA and YSYEKL. The CDR3 runs to 16 residues. The CDR3 sequence: CASSQGNSGGTYEQYF. The DNA for the CDR3 is TGCGCCAGCAGCCAAGGAAATAGCGGGGGCACCTACGAGCAGTACTTC.

This clonotype was seen only a few times. This chain connects TRBV15 to TRBJ2-3; TRBD2 aligns across 9 bases. CDR1 and CDR2 from the germline V gene are LNHNV and YYDKDF (reference sequence). V was pared by 8 bases and J by 8 bases, with 14 bases of the junction left unmatched. The CDR3 is made up of 15 amino acids. Here the CDR3 DNA reads TGTGCCACCGAACCGGGGTACACAGCGGGAGGTACGCAGTATTTT. Translated: CATEPGYTAGGTQYF.

The chain uses TRBV12-3 or TRBV12-4 and TRBJ2-1; tentative D call: TRBD2 (5 bases). The CDR3 extends over 11 amino acids. V was clipped by 8 bases and J by 8 bases, with 10 bases between them. This CDR3 reads CASRGSHEQFF. In DNA, the CDR3 is TGTGCCAGCCGGGGTAGCCATGAGCAGTTCTTC.

The rearrangement uses TRBV7-2 and TRBJ2-1, with 11 bases matching TRBD2. The CDR3 is 15 amino acids. Germline-derived CDR1 and CDR2 are SGHTA and FQGNSA. Trimming cost V 5 bases and J 15 bases; bases outside gene matches: 15. The CDR3 here is CASSITSGSLPMGFF. As DNA, the CDR3 is TGTGCCAGCAGCATAACTAGCGGGAGTCTCCCCATGGGGTTCTTC.

J is TRBJ2-1 and V is TRBV12-3 or TRBV12-4, with D perhaps matching TRBD2 (5 bases). V lost 5 bases, J lost 9 bases, and 8 bases lay in between. The CDR3 has 11 residues. The DNA for the CDR3 is TGTGCCAGCAGTAAACGGGGTGAGCAGTTCTTC. This translates into CASSKRGEQFF.

The table lists this clonotype with a few counts. The chain couples TRBV12-3 or TRBV12-4 to TRBJ2-3; the D call may be TRBD1 or TRBD2 (5 bases each). This CDR3 spans 11 amino acids. The V and J ends lost 6 bases and 9 bases respectively, with 10 bases between them. Here the CDR3 reads CASSHRDTQYF. CDR3 DNA: TGTGCCAGCAGCCACCGGGACACGCAGTATTTT.

This clonotype has at least ten counts. V usage is TRBV6-1 and J usage is TRBJ1-2; D is ambiguous. Germline V lookup: CDR1 MNHNS, CDR2 SASEGT. The V end lost 0 bases, the J end lost 1 base, and 12 bases lay between the germline ends. The CDR3 sequence is 16 residues long. CDR3 coding DNA: TGTGCCAGCAGTGAAGCGCTTATTTCTTTTAACTATGGCTACACCTTC. As protein: CASSEALISFNYGYTF.

The chain joins TRBV20-1 to TRBJ2-1, with D perhaps assigned TRBD1 or TRBD2 (5 bases each). Germline CDR1 and CDR2: DFQATT and SNEGSKA (reference sequence). The CDR3 contains 18 residues. The V and J ends lost 5 bases and 0 bases respectively, with 23 bases between them. The CDR3 nucleotides read TGCAGTGCTCAAACGGCCGGGACCGGGGCAAGCTCCTACAATGAGCAGTTCTTC. Its translation is CSAQTAGTGASSYNEQFF.

This chain connects TRBV4-1 to TRBJ2-1, with 10 bases fitting TRBD1. Germline loops: CDR1 MGHRA, CDR2 YSYEKL. CDR3 size: 16 residues. The V gene end was trimmed by 0 bases and the J gene end by 8 bases; junction bases not matched to a gene: 7. The CDR3 region has the DNA TGCGCCAGCAGCCAAGATGGGACAGGGGTAACCGATGAGCAGTTCTTC. It translates to CASSQDGTGVTDEQFF.

A few counts support this clonotype. The V and J genes are TRBV28 and TRBJ1-1; D not resolved. The germline V gene encodes CDR1 MDHEN and CDR2 SYDVKM. Trimming cost V 4 bases and J 8 bases, with 8 bases left between them. The CDR3 is made up of 11 amino acids. The CDR3: CASSSFLEAFF. The CDR3 region has the DNA TGTGCCAGCAGTTCGTTTTTGGAAGCTTTCTTT.

Only a few counts were recorded for this clonotype. CDR3 nucleotides: TGTGCCAGCAGTGATTCCATTGGTCAGCCCCAGCATTTT. It is translated as CASSDSIGQPQHF. The chain combines TRBV25-1 with TRBJ1-5; D is undetermined. Germline CDR1 and CDR2: MGHDK and SYGVNS. This CDR3 has 13 residues. V was trimmed by 3 bases and J by 6 bases, leaving 9 bases between them. The full variable domain, its missing parts supplied by reference TRBV25-1 and TRBJ1-5, is EADIYQTPRYLVIGTGKKITLECSQTMGHDKMYWYQQDPGMELHLIHYSYGVNSTEKGDLSSESTVSRIRTEHFPLTLESARPSHTSQYLCASSDSIGQPQHFGDGTRLSIL.

As regards this clonotype: The CDR3 does not end in the conserved phenylalanine or tryptophan, so this is likely a read error. The chain employs TRBV2 and TRBJ1-2; no clear D gene. Germline V lookup: CDR1 SNHLY, CDR2 FYNNEI. The V gene lost 8 bases and the J gene lost 10 bases, with 11 bases spanning the gap. The CDR3 is 10 residues long. Here the CDR3 reads CASQWSTYTL. The CDR3 nucleotides read TGTGCCAGCCAGTGGTCGACCTACACCCTC.

The sample holds a few counts of this clonotype. The genes are TRBV7-3 and TRBJ2-1, with 7 nucleotides matching TRBD2. The CDR3 runs to 14 residues. In germline, CDR1 is SGHTA, CDR2 FQGTGA. The V and J ends lost 4 bases and 9 bases, in that order; junction bases with no gene match: 9. CDR3 protein: CASSSETSLSEQFF. The DNA of the CDR3 is TGTGCCAGCAGCTCAGAGACTAGCTTGAGTGAGCAGTTCTTC.

This clonotype was observed a few times. The chain combines TRBV12-3 or TRBV12-4 with TRBJ1-2; TRBD1 matches 12 bases. Trimming removed 6 bases from V and 6 bases from J; junction bases left unmatched: 11. The length of the CDR3 is 16 residues. The CDR3 region is CASSLRDRGQWNGYTF. The CDR3 DNA follows: TGTGCCAGCAGCCTCCGGGACAGGGGGCAGTGGAATGGCTACACCTTC.